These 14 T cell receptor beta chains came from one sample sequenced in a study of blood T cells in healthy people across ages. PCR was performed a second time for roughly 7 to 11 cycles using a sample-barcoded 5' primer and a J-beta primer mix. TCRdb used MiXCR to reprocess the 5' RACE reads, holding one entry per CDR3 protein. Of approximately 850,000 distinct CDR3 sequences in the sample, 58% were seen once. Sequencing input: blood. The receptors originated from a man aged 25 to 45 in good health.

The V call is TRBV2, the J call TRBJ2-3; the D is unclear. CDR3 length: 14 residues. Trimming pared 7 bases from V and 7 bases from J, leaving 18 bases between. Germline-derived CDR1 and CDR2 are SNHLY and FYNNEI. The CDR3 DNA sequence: TGTGCCAGCAAATCAGGTCGGAGCCAGTATACGCAGTATTTT. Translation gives CASKSGRSQYTQYF.

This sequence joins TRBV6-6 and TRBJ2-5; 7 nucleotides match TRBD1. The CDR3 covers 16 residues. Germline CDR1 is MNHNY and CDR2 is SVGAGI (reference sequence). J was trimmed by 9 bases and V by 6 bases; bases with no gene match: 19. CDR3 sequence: CASSPRQGMGRGAQYF. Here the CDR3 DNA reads TGTGCCAGCAGCCCGAGACAGGGAATGGGACGAGGGGCCCAGTACTTC.

The CDR3 DNA reads TGCAGTGCTAGCCTTGCAGGGACCAACTATGGCTACACCTTC. Its protein product is CSASLAGTNYGYTF. This sequence joins TRBV20-1 and TRBJ1-2; D possibly corresponds to TRBD1 (5 bases). The germline CDR1 and CDR2 sequences are DFQATT and SNEGSKA (reference sequence). V dropped 3 bases and J dropped 2 bases, with 13 bases sitting between them. CDR3 length: 14 residues.

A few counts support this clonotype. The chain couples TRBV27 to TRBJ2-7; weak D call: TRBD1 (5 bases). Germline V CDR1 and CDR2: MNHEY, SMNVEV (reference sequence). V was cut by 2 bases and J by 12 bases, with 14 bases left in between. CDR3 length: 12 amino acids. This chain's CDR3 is CASSLKGAVWYF. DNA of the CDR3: TGTGCCAGCAGTTTAAAAGGGGCAGTTTGGTACTTC.

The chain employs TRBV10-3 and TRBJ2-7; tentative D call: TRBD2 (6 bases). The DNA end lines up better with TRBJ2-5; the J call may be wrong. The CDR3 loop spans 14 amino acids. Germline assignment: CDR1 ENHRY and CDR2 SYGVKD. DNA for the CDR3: TGTGCCATCAGTGATCCGGGGAGGTCGGAGACCCAGTACTTC. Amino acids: CAISDPGRSETQYF.

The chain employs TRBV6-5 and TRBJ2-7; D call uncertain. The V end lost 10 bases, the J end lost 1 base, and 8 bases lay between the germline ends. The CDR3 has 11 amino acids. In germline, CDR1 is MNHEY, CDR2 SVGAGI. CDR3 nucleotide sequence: TGTGCCACCCGGCAATCCTACGAGCAGTACTTC. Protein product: CATRQSYEQYF.

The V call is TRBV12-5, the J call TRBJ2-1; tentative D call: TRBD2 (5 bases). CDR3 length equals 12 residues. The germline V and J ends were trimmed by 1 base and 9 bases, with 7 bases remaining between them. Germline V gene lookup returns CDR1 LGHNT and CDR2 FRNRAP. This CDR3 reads CASGLAGFEQFF. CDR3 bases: TGTGCTAGTGGTTTGGCGGGATTTGAGCAGTTCTTC. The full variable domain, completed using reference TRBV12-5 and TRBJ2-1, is DARVTQTPRHKVTEMGQEVTMRCQPILGHNTVFWYRQTMMQGLELLAYFRNRAPLDDSGMPKDRFSAEMPDATLATLKIQPSEPRDSAVYFCASGLAGFEQFFGPGTRLTVL.

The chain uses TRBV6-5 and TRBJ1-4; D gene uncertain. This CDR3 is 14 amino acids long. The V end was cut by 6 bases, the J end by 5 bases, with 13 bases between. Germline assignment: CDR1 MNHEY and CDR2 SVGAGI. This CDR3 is CASSSLGSNEKLFF. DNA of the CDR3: TGTGCCAGCAGCTCCCTCGGGTCCAATGAAAAACTGTTTTTT.

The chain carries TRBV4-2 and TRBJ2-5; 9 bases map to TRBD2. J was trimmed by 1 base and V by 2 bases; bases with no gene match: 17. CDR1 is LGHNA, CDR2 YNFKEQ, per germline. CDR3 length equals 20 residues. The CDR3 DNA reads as TGTGCCAGCAGCCAATTTGGTGTGTCTAGCGGGGTATTGGGCCAAGAGACCCAGTACTTC. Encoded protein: CASSQFGVSSGVLGQETQYF.

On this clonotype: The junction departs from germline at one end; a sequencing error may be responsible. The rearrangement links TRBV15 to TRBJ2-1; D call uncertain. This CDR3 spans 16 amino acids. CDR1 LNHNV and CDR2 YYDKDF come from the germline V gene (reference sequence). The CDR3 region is CATGRVGVPRSNEQFF. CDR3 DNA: TGTGCCACCGGCAGAGTTGGAGTCCCCCGGTCCAATGAGCAGTTCTTC.

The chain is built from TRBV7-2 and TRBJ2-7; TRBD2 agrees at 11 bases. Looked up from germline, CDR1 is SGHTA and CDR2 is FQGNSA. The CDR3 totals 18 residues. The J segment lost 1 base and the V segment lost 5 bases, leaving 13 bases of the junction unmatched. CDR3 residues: CASSPSPSGTSGSYEQYF. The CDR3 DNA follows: TGTGCCAGCAGCCCAAGCCCGAGCGGGACTAGCGGTTCCTACGAGCAGTACTTC.

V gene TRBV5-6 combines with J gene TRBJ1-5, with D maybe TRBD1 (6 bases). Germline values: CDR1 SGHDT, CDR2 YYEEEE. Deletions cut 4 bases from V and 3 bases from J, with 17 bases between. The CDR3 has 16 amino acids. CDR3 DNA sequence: TGTGCCAGCAGCCTCCTACAGGGTCTTTCCAATCAGCCCCAGCATTTT. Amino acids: CASSLLQGLSNQPQHF. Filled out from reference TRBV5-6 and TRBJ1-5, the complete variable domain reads DAGVTQSPTHLIKTRGQQVTLRCSPKSGHDTVSWYQQALGQGPQFIFQYYEEEERQRGNFPDRFSGHQFPNYSSELNVNALLLGDSALYLCASSLLQGLSNQPQHFGDGTRLSIL.

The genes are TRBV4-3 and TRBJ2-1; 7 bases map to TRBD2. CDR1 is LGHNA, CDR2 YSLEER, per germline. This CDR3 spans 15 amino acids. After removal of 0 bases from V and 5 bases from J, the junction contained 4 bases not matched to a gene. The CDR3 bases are TGCGCCAGCAGCCAAGATCCAGCGGGGAACAATGAGCAGTTCTTC. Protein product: CASSQDPAGNNEQFF.

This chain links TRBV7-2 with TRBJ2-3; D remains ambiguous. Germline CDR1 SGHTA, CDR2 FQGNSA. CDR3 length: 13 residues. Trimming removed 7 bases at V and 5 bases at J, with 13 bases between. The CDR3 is CASTISRVDTQYF. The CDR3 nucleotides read TGTGCCAGCACGATATCTAGAGTAGATACGCAGTATTTT.